This TCR beta chain was found in a study of T cell responses to AZD1222 COVID-19 vaccine. Notes on the study in general: With dominance at 160-218 and 743-854, vaccine-associated CD4 TCRs spanned spike. Among those given AZD1222, only six were seropositive at baseline.

Trimming pared 5 bases from V and 4 bases from J, leaving 5 bases between. This CDR3 has 11 amino acids. The germline V gene encodes CDR1 SGHVS and CDR2 FNYEAQ. A note on this clone: Its specificity is not known.

This table comes from immunoSEQ multiplex PCR, and its TCRdb copy is limited to in-frame clones, with some not included. The data show over 90,000 clones, 90% to 95% seen once. The sequence derives from an adult who received the AZD1222 COVID-19 vaccine. The rearrangement uses TRBV7-6 and TRBJ1-1; unclear D gene. Sequencing used peripheral blood, obtained 28 days after the second AZD1222 dose. The CDR3 sequence is CASSRPTEAFF. In DNA, the CDR3 is TGTGCCAGCAGCCGGCCCACTGAAGCTTTCTTT.